A single sample gave rise to the 26 T cell receptor beta chains below, sequenced in a study of cytomegalovirus exposure and HLA in healthy donors. With 60 Vbeta and 13 Jbeta primers, the PCR was carried out. Profiled with immunoSEQ multiplex PCR; TCRdb holds only in-frame clones, not every one. The sample includes around 150,000 clones, around 80% seen only once; the top ten take under 2.5%. Sequenced sample: PBMCs. These receptors came from a middle-aged man in good health and CMV-seronegative.

V gene TRBV7-6 combines with J gene TRBJ2-7; TRBD2 matches at 10 bases. This CDR3 has 16 residues. CDR1 and CDR2 from the germline V gene are SGHVS and FNYEAQ. The V and J ends lost 5 bases and 6 bases, in that order; junction bases with no gene match: 13. CDR3 loop: CASSLRTQREGAEQYF. As DNA, the CDR3 is TGTGCCAGCAGCCTACGGACCCAGCGGGAGGGGGCCGAGCAGTACTTC.

This clone was seen a few times. This chain uses TRBV6-1 with TRBJ1-6; D remains unclear. The CDR3 is 13 amino acids. Germline CDR1 reads MNHNS; CDR2 reads SASEGT. V was trimmed by 4 bases and J by 6 bases, leaving 7 bases between them. For the CDR3, the DNA is TGTGCCAGCAGTGCCGACTTTAATTCACCCCTCCACTTT. It codes for CASSADFNSPLHF.

This chain's CDR3 is CAWSTPDRGSRKLFF. The CDR3 nucleotides are TGTGCCTGGAGTACCCCCGACAGGGGGTCAAGGAAACTGTTTTTT. The rearrangement uses TRBV30 and TRBJ1-4, with TRBD1 matching over 9 bases. This CDR3 has 15 amino acids. CDR1 GTSNPN and CDR2 SVGIG come from the germline V gene (reference sequence). V gave up 2 bases and J gave up 11 bases; unmatched junction bases: 12.

The chain couples TRBV7-9 to TRBJ2-7; D is perhaps TRBD2 (6 bases). V lost 6 bases to trimming and J lost 0 bases, with 15 bases between them. Germline CDR1 and CDR2: SEHNR and FQNEAQ (reference sequence). CDR3 length: 15 residues. CDR3 residues: CASSRSGRSSYEQYF. CDR3 in DNA: TGTGCCAGCAGTCGAAGCGGGCGTAGCTCCTACGAGCAGTACTTC.

The DNA of the CDR3 is TGTGCCAGCACCCCCTGGGGAGGAAATTCACCCCTCCACTTT. Protein sequence: CASTPWGGNSPLHF. The chain is built from TRBV28 and TRBJ1-6; D gene uncertain. Germline-derived CDR1 and CDR2 are MDHEN and SYDVKM. The CDR3 extends over 14 amino acids. Trimming left V 7 bases short and J 7 bases short, with 14 bases between. Together with reference TRBV28 and TRBJ1-6, the CDR3 gives the full variable domain: DVKVTQSSRYLVKRTGEKVFLECVQDMDHENMFWYRQDPGLGLRLIYFSYDVKMKEKGDIPEGYSVSREKKERFSLILESASTNQTSMYLCASTPWGGNSPLHFGNGTRLTVT.

The rearrangement links TRBV5-1 to TRBJ2-4; tentative D call: TRBD1 (5 bases). V was shortened by 4 bases and J by 3 bases, with 14 bases between the two germline ends. Germline values: CDR1 SGHRS, CDR2 YFSETQ. The CDR3 is made up of 15 amino acids. As DNA, the CDR3 is TGCGCCAGCAGCCCACCAAGTGACAGCAAAAACATTCAGTACTTC. The encoded protein is CASSPPSDSKNIQYF.

The chain uses TRBV13 and TRBJ1-1; weak D call: TRBD1 (5 bases). The germline V and J ends were trimmed by 1 base and 8 bases, with 14 bases remaining between them. Germline CDR1 PRHDT, CDR2 FYEKMQ (reference sequence). The CDR3 runs 14 residues. The CDR3 DNA follows: TGTGCCAGCAGCTTAGTCGGCAGGGTAGGAGAAGCTTTCTTT. It codes for CASSLVGRVGEAFF.

The rearrangement uses TRBV6-1 and TRBJ2-7, with 10 positions matching TRBD2. With V trimmed by 3 bases and J by 2 bases, 10 bases remained unmatched. This CDR3 spans 17 amino acids. Germline CDR1 is MNHNS and CDR2 is SASEGT. CDR3 region: CASSDWGKAGGAYEQYF. The DNA of the CDR3 is TGTGCCAGCAGTGATTGGGGAAAAGCGGGAGGGGCCTACGAGCAGTACTTC.

The chain links TRBV9 to TRBJ2-3; D is possibly TRBD1 (6 bases). Trimming stripped 2 bases from V and 5 bases from J, with 12 bases between. This CDR3 has 14 residues. Germline values: CDR1 SGDLS, CDR2 YYNGEE. Written as DNA, the CDR3 is TGTGCCAGCAGCGTTCGGACAGCCGGAGATACGCAGTATTTT. Residues: CASSVRTAGDTQYF.

The chain joins TRBV6-6 to TRBJ2-3; 10 bases are shared with TRBD1. Trimming removed 3 bases from V and 4 bases from J; junction bases left unmatched: 7. CDR1 is MNHNY and CDR2 is SVGAGI in the germline V gene (reference sequence). CDR3 length equals 16 residues. The CDR3 is CASSYPDRGFADTQYF. The CDR3, as DNA: TGTGCCAGCAGTTATCCGGACAGGGGGTTTGCAGATACGCAGTATTTT.

J is TRBJ1-2 and V is TRBV19, with TRBD1 as a possible D gene (5 bases). Trimming left V 6 bases short and J 3 bases short, with 8 bases between. In germline, CDR1 is LNHDA, CDR2 SQIVND (reference sequence). CDR3 size: 12 residues. The chain's CDR3 is CASSQGYYGYTF. In nucleotides, the CDR3 is TGTGCCAGTAGCCAGGGATACTATGGCTACACCTTC.

The chain employs TRBV5-4 and TRBJ1-6; 7 nucleotides line up with TRBD1. Germline V gene lookup returns CDR1 SGHNT and CDR2 YYREEE (reference sequence). V was clipped by 4 bases and J by 4 bases; unmatched bases: 5. The CDR3 extends over 15 amino acids. This CDR3 reads CASSPGTAYNSPLHF. CDR3 nucleotide sequence: TGTGCCAGCAGCCCCGGGACAGCTTATAATTCACCCCTCCACTTT.

The chain couples TRBV4-1 to TRBJ2-1, with 7 positions matching TRBD2. The CDR3 is 19 amino acids. The ends lost 0 bases at V and 3 bases at J; junction bases unmatched: 14. The germline gives CDR1 MGHRA, CDR2 YSYEKL. This chain's CDR3 is CASSQDLSPLGGSYNEQFF. CDR3 sequence (DNA): TGCGCCAGCAGCCAAGATCTTAGCCCACTCGGCGGGAGCTACAATGAGCAGTTCTTC.

The chain has TRBV6-1 and TRBJ1-5; TRBD1 agrees at 8 bases. The V gene end was trimmed by 3 bases and the J gene end by 4 bases; junction bases not matched to a gene: 11. From germline, CDR1 is MNHNS and CDR2 SASEGT. CDR3 length: 17 amino acids. This CDR3 reads CASSDGDRRLGNQPQHF. The CDR3 coding sequence is TGTGCCAGCAGTGACGGGGACAGGAGGCTGGGTAATCAGCCCCAGCATTTT.

The J gene is TRBJ1-4, the V gene TRBV28; 7 positions agree with TRBD1. The V segment lost 10 bases and the J segment 6 bases; nucleotides outside the gene matches: 14. CDR1 and CDR2 from the germline V gene are MDHEN and SYDVKM. This CDR3 contains 15 residues. The CDR3 reads CATRKGAGEYEKLFF. CDR3 bases: TGTGCCACCAGGAAGGGGGCAGGGGAGTATGAAAAACTGTTTTTT.

The chain joins TRBV18 to TRBJ1-1; 8 bases fit TRBD1. The CDR3 loop spans 16 amino acids. V shed 5 bases, J shed 1 base, and the junction held 9 bases outside the gene matches. Germline V gene data show CDR1 as KGHSH and CDR2 as LQKENI. The CDR3 loop is CASSILTGTGNTEAFF. CDR3 nucleotide sequence: TGTGCCAGCTCAATACTGACCGGGACAGGGAACACTGAAGCTTTCTTT.

The chain joins TRBV19 to TRBJ2-1; maybe TRBD2 (6 bases). Trimming pared 4 bases from V and 9 bases from J, leaving 13 bases between. The CDR3 extends over 13 amino acids. Germline lookup yields CDR1 LNHDA and CDR2 SQIVND (reference sequence). DNA for the CDR3: TGTGCCAGTAGTACGGGACTTTTAGGTGAGCAGTTCTTC. Amino acid sequence: CASSTGLLGEQFF. Drawing the rest from reference TRBV19 and TRBJ2-1, the complete variable domain is DGGITQSPKYLFRKEGQNVTLSCEQNLNHDAMYWYRQDPGQGLRLIYYSQIVNDFQKGDIAEGYSVSREKKESFPLTVTSAQKNPTAFYLCASSTGLLGEQFFGPGTRLTVL.

In this sample, this clone turned up a few times. A junction boundary mismatches the germline segment, possibly from a read error. This sequence joins TRBV5-1 and TRBJ2-6, with TRBD1 as a possible D gene (5 bases). CDR3 length: 13 amino acids. Germline CDR1 is SGHRS and CDR2 is YFSETQ. CDR3 amino acids: CASSGAGANGLTF. CDR3 coding DNA: TGCGCCAGCAGCGGGGCTGGGGCCAACGGCCTGACTTTC. The variable domain in full, with the rest retrieved from reference TRBV5-1 and TRBJ2-6, is KAGVTQTPRYLIKTRGQQVTLSCSPISGHRSVSWYQQTPGQGLQFLFEYFSETQRNKGNFPGRFSGRQFSNSRSEMNVSTLELGDSALYLCASSGAGANGLTFGAGSRLTVL.

V gene TRBV6-5 combines with J gene TRBJ1-5; 8 bases line up with TRBD1. V trimming: 5 bases; J trimming: 7 bases; junction bases outside the gene matches: 7. This CDR3 is built from 14 residues. CDR1 is MNHEY and CDR2 is SVGAGI in the germline V gene. The CDR3: CASSAQGAEQPQHF. CDR3 nucleotide sequence: TGTGCCAGCAGTGCCCAGGGGGCTGAGCAGCCCCAGCATTTT.

This chain links TRBV5-8 with TRBJ1-2; 8 bases line up with TRBD1. V shed 7 bases and J 10 bases; nucleotides not matched to a gene: 12. The CDR3 consists of 13 residues. Germline CDR1 SGHTS, CDR2 YDEGEE. Here the CDR3 DNA reads TGTGCCAGCGAACCGGGACAGGCGGACCTCTACACCTTC. Residues: CASEPGQADLYTF.

The gene calls are TRBV29-1 and TRBJ2-7, with D tentatively TRBD1 (6 bases). Trimming shortened V by 5 bases and J by 3 bases, and 11 bases separated the two germline ends. From germline, CDR1 is SQVTM and CDR2 ANQGSEA. This CDR3 contains 12 residues. CDR3 in DNA: TGCAGCGTTTGGGGCAGGGGCTACGAGCAGTACTTC. This sequence encodes CSVWGRGYEQYF.

The genes are TRBV18 and TRBJ1-1, with 7 bases lining up with TRBD1. Germline lookup yields CDR1 KGHSH and CDR2 LQKENI. The V and J ends lost 4 bases and 11 bases, in that order; junction bases with no gene match: 16. This CDR3 region has 15 residues. The CDR3 region is CASSRSPGTELGAFF. CDR3 DNA: TGTGCCAGCTCACGTTCTCCCGGGACAGAGCTTGGGGCTTTCTTT.

The CDR3 sequence is CASSPPTGTSYEQYF. The DNA for the CDR3 is TGTGCCAGCTCACCCCCGACAGGGACTAGCTACGAGCAGTACTTC. The chain combines TRBV18 with TRBJ2-7; maybe TRBD2 (8 bases). The CDR3 has 15 residues. Germline V CDR1 and CDR2: KGHSH, LQKENI. Trimming pared 3 bases from V and 3 bases from J, leaving 15 bases between. Drawing the rest from reference TRBV18 and TRBJ2-7, the complete variable domain is NAGVMQNPRHLVRRRGQEARLRCSPMKGHSHVYWYRQLPEEGLKFMVYLQKENIIDESGMPKERFSAEFPKEGPSILRIQQVVRGDSAAYFCASSPPTGTSYEQYFGPGTRLTVT.

Written as DNA, the CDR3 is TGTGCCAGCAGTCCCTTTCGTACATCCTACGAGCAGTACTTC. It is translated as CASSPFRTSYEQYF. The rearrangement uses TRBV2 and TRBJ2-7; no definite D call. Trimming stripped 5 bases from V and 1 base from J, with 12 bases between. The CDR3 sequence is 14 residues long. Germline V gene sequence: CDR1 SNHLY, CDR2 FYNNEI.

This clone was detected only a few times. V usage is TRBV5-1 and J usage is TRBJ1-2; D gene uncertain. The CDR3 runs 12 residues. Germline assignment: CDR1 SGHRS and CDR2 YFSETQ. Trimming took 4 bases from V and 8 from J, leaving 12 bases between them. The chain's CDR3 is CASSLSAGGYTF. The CDR3 coding sequence is TGCGCCAGCAGCCTCAGTGCGGGGGGCTACACCTTC.

The rearrangement joins TRBV7-2 to TRBJ2-3; D may be TRBD1 (5 bases). The CDR3 spans 17 residues. The V and J ends lost 3 bases and 0 bases respectively, with 16 bases between them. In germline, CDR1 is SGHTA, CDR2 FQGNSA. In DNA form, the CDR3 reads TGTGCCAGCAGCTTCCCCTTCCAGGGTCGTAGCACAGATACGCAGTATTTT. Translation gives CASSFPFQGRSTDTQYF.